The T cell receptor (beta chain) under discussion was sequenced for a study of blood T cells in healthy people across ages. Through a sample-barcoded 5' primer and a J-beta primer mix, a second PCR was run for roughly 6 to 12 cycles. From the 5' RACE reads, TCRdb called clonotypes with MiXCR, one entry per CDR3 protein. This table has around 870,000 distinct CDR3 sequences, around 26% appearing once. V lost 7 bases, J lost 4 bases, and 15 bases lay in between. Germline-derived CDR1 and CDR2 are KGHDR and SFDVKD. The CDR3 totals 14 residues. As to this clonotype: This sequence may be a read error, since a much larger clone differs from it by one base.

The sequencing input was blood. The chain is built from TRBV24-1 and TRBJ1-2; D remains ambiguous. The clonotype comes from a woman aged 80 or over in good health. In DNA form, the CDR3 reads TGTGCCACCAGGGATAGATCAGGCAGCTATGGCTACACCTTC. Its translation: CATRDRSGSYGYTF.